This is a list of T cell receptor beta chains from one sample in a study of T cells in Graves' hyperthyroidism and ophthalmopathy. In TCRdb, the multiplex PCR reads were re-called with MiXCR into one record per CDR3 protein. The sample comprises some 400,000 distinct CDR3 sequences, around 13% of which are singletons, and approximately 9.9% rests with the top ten. Sequencing used blood. These receptors were obtained from a woman in her sixties with Graves' hyperthyroidism. Each CDR3 is given with its conserved first and last residue. Each record gives: V gene, J gene, clone size, D gene, CDR3 DNA, CDR3 protein. The D gene is left open where the match is weak. The listing skips clone size in some rows; elsewhere it reads once, few, many or a size class.

V: TRBV2; J: TRBJ2-7; size: many; D: .; DNA: TGTGCCAGCCACCTATGGACAGTAAGTCCCGAGCAGTACTTC; CDR3: CASHLWTVSPEQYF
V: TRBV7-3; J: TRBJ2-1; size: many; D: TRBD2; DNA: TGTGCCAGCAGCTTAGAAGGAGCGGGAGGTAAGAATGAGCAGTTCTTC; CDR3: CASSLEGAGGKNEQFF
V: TRBV30; J: TRBJ2-5; size: many; D: .; DNA: TGTGCCTGGAGCGAGAATTGGCAAGAGACCCAGTACTTC; CDR3: CAWSENWQETQYF
V: TRBV20-1; J: TRBJ2-1; size: many; D: TRBD2; DNA: TGCAGTGGTCCCTCGGGGGGAGGGCAGTTCTTC; CDR3: CSGPSGGGQFF
V: TRBV10-3; J: TRBJ2-5; size: many; D: .; DNA: TGTGCCATCAGTGATCTAGTCGGTGGGAGAGGGCAAGAGACCCAGTACTTC; CDR3: CAISDLVGGRGQETQYF
V: TRBV3-1; J: TRBJ2-1; size: few; D: .; DNA: TGTGCCAGCAGCCAAACTATATCCAGAAACAATGAGCAGTTCTTC; CDR3: CASSQTISRNNEQFF
V: TRBV30; J: TRBJ2-7; size: many; D: TRBD2; DNA: TGTGCCTGGAGTCCGGGGGAGGGTAGAGAGCAGTACTTC; CDR3: CAWSPGEGREQYF
V: TRBV18; J: TRBJ1-4; size: many; D: .; DNA: TGTGCCAGCTCACCACGGTCAGGGTCGGATGAAAAACTGTTTTTT; CDR3: CASSPRSGSDEKLFF
V: TRBV20-1; J: TRBJ1-6; size: .; D: .; DNA: TGCAGTGCTAGGTTGGATAGGAATTCACCCCTCCACTTT; CDR3: CSARLDRNSPLHF
V: TRBV5-1; J: TRBJ1-1; size: many; D: .; DNA: TGCGCCAGCAGCTTGGGGACGACTGAAGCTTTCTTT; CDR3: CASSLGTTEAFF
V: TRBV2; J: TRBJ2-6; size: many; D: TRBD1; DNA: TGTGCCAGCAGGGACAGGAACGGTGGGGCCAACGTCCTGACTTTC; CDR3: CASRDRNGGANVLTF
V: TRBV5-1; J: TRBJ1-1; size: many; D: .; DNA: TGCGCCAGCAGCTACGACGGCGACACTGAAGCTTTCTTT; CDR3: CASSYDGDTEAFF
V: TRBV2; J: TRBJ1-2; size: many; D: .; DNA: TGTGCCAGCAGCCCTCAGGGCCACTATGGCTACACCTTC; CDR3: CASSPQGHYGYTF
V: TRBV5-1; J: TRBJ2-7; size: many; D: TRBD2; DNA: TGCGCCAGCAGCGAGGAGGGAGGGTTCAATTACGAGCAGTACTTC; CDR3: CASSEEGGFNYEQYF
V: TRBV6-6; J: TRBJ1-3; size: many; D: .; DNA: TGTGCCAGCAGTTACCTCGGCGCCTCTGGAAACACCATATATTTT; CDR3: CASSYLGASGNTIYF
V: TRBV7-6; J: TRBJ2-5; size: many; D: TRBD1; DNA: TGTGCCAGCAGCTCCCGACAGGGTGACATCGGAGAGACCCAGTACTTC; CDR3: CASSSRQGDIGETQYF
V: TRBV11-2; J: TRBJ1-2; size: many; D: .; DNA: TGTGCCAGCAGCTTAGGGGGACACTCAAGGAATGGCTACACCTTC; CDR3: CASSLGGHSRNGYTF
V: TRBV7-8; J: TRBJ1-3; size: .; D: .; DNA: TGTGCCAGCAGCTTAGGGGTCCGGGCCTCTGGAAACACCATATATTTT; CDR3: CASSLGVRASGNTIYF
V: TRBV20-1; J: TRBJ1-2; size: many; D: .; DNA: TGCAGTGCTAGAGATTGGGTTAACTATGGCTACACCTTC; CDR3: CSARDWVNYGYTF
V: TRBV5-1; J: TRBJ2-5; size: few; D: TRBD2; DNA: TGCGCCAGCAGCTCTAGCGGGAGGGGACGCGGGGAGACCCAGTACTTC; CDR3: CASSSSGRGRGETQYF
V: TRBV12-3/TRBV12-4; J: TRBJ2-5; size: many; D: .; DNA: TGTGCCAGCAGTTCTTCTGTAGCCCGGGAGACCCAGTACTTC; CDR3: CASSSSVARETQYF
V: TRBV28; J: TRBJ2-1; size: few; D: TRBD2; DNA: TGTGCCAGCTCTGGGGAGGGCCGGAATGAGCAGTTCTTC; CDR3: CASSGEGRNEQFF
V: TRBV7-9; J: TRBJ1-1; size: few; D: .; DNA: TGTGCCAGCAGCACCTCTGGGGGGGGATGGACTGAAGCTTTCTTT; CDR3: CASSTSGGGWTEAFF
V: TRBV27; J: TRBJ1-1; size: many; D: TRBD1; DNA: TGTGCCAGCAGTCCTAAGACAGGGAGGATCTACACTGAAGCTTTCTTT; CDR3: CASSPKTGRIYTEAFF
V: TRBV5-1; J: TRBJ1-4; size: many; D: TRBD1; DNA: TGCGCCAGCAGCTTGTCTCCCCCCGGGACAGGTCAGGAAAAACTGTTTTTT; CDR3: CASSLSPPGTGQEKLFF
V: TRBV20-1; J: TRBJ2-3; size: many; D: .; DNA: TGCAGTGCTAGAGGGCCGGGCCCCCGGACAGATACGCAGTATTTT; CDR3: CSARGPGPRTDTQYF
V: TRBV6-1; J: TRBJ2-3; size: few; D: .; DNA: TGTGCCAGCAGAGGCCCTAGCGCTACAGATACGCAGTATTTT; CDR3: CASRGPSATDTQYF
V: TRBV5-1; J: TRBJ2-7; size: many; D: .; DNA: TGCGCCAGCACCCTGGACAACGGGCCCTACGAGCAGTACTTC; CDR3: CASTLDNGPYEQYF
V: TRBV7-2; J: TRBJ2-3; size: many; D: .; DNA: TGTGCCAGCAGCCCGGGGACCCCGAGCACAGATACGCAGTATTTT; CDR3: CASSPGTPSTDTQYF
V: TRBV7-8; J: TRBJ2-7; size: many; D: .; DNA: TGTGCCAGCAGGGCCTCGATCTACGAGCAGTACTTC; CDR3: CASRASIYEQYF
V: TRBV14; J: TRBJ2-7; size: .; D: .; DNA: TGTGCCAGCAGCCCCCTGGGGGGGACACGGGATAAGCGGCAGTACTTC; CDR3: CASSPLGGTRDKRQYF
V: TRBV19; J: TRBJ1-5; size: few; D: TRBD1; DNA: TGTGCCAGTAGCCCGGGACAGGCTCCGGGGGGCAATCAGCCCCAGCATTTT; CDR3: CASSPGQAPGGNQPQHF
V: TRBV9; J: TRBJ2-1; size: .; D: TRBD1; DNA: TGTGCCAGCAGCGGCGGTGTATTTGGACAGGTCAATGAGCAGTTCTTC; CDR3: CASSGGVFGQVNEQFF
V: TRBV27; J: TRBJ1-1; size: .; D: .; DNA: TGTGCCAGCAGGCTACAGGGAGAAGCTTTCTTT; CDR3: CASRLQGEAFF
V: TRBV28; J: TRBJ1-2; size: many; D: .; DNA: TGTGCCAGCAGGGACACTGACTATGGCTACACCTTC; CDR3: CASRDTDYGYTF
V: TRBV11-2; J: TRBJ2-7; size: .; D: TRBD2; DNA: TGTGCCAGCAGCGGACTAGCGGGACCGCCGAGGGAGCAGTACTTC; CDR3: CASSGLAGPPREQYF
V: TRBV12-3/TRBV12-4; J: TRBJ2-1; size: many; D: .; DNA: TGTGCCAGCAGTTTGATGACCGGGGAGTTCTTC; CDR3: CASSLMTGEFF
V: TRBV5-6; J: TRBJ2-1; size: many; D: TRBD2; DNA: TGTGCCAGCAACCAACCTCTAGCGGGCTCCTACAATGAGCAGTTCTTC; CDR3: CASNQPLAGSYNEQFF
V: TRBV12-3/TRBV12-4; J: TRBJ2-3; size: .; D: TRBD2; DNA: TGTGCCAGCAGTTCCCAGAGAGGGACTAGCGGTAGCACAGATACGCAGTATTTT; CDR3: CASSSQRGTSGSTDTQYF
V: TRBV9; J: TRBJ1-6; size: .; D: .; DNA: TGTGCCAGCAGTGGGAGAGGATCACCCCTCCACTTT; CDR3: CASSGRGSPLHF
V: TRBV28; J: TRBJ2-2; size: many; D: TRBD1; DNA: TGTGCCAGCAGTTCGTACAGGGGTCCCGGGGAGCTGTTTTTT; CDR3: CASSSYRGPGELFF
V: TRBV20-1; J: TRBJ1-5; size: many; D: .; DNA: TGCAGTGCTAGAAAACGCGCCTCGGCAAAATTAGGGCAGCCCCAGCATTTT; CDR3: CSARKRASAKLGQPQHF
V: TRBV30; J: TRBJ1-2; size: many; D: .; DNA: TGTGCCTGCCTCCGGGGACACCTCTACACCTTC; CDR3: CACLRGHLYTF
V: TRBV18; J: TRBJ1-6; size: many; D: TRBD1; DNA: TGTGCCAGCTCACCACAGGGGGCTAATTCACCCCTCCACTTT; CDR3: CASSPQGANSPLHF
V: TRBV28; J: TRBJ2-7; size: few; D: TRBD1; DNA: TGTGCCAGCAGCGGACAGGTAGACCACGAGCAGTACTTC; CDR3: CASSGQVDHEQYF
V: TRBV7-2; J: TRBJ1-5; size: many; D: .; DNA: TGTGCCAGCAGCTTACAGTTGGGGGGAAATCAGCCCCAGCATTTT; CDR3: CASSLQLGGNQPQHF
V: TRBV24-1; J: TRBJ2-7; size: once; D: TRBD2; DNA: TGTGCCACCAGCGGGGGGTCCTCCTACGAGCAGTACTTC; CDR3: CATSGGSSYEQYF
V: TRBV20-1; J: TRBJ2-1; size: many; D: TRBD2; DNA: TGCAGTGCCCCTATAGCGGGAGGGTCCGACTTGCCGTTCTTC; CDR3: CSAPIAGGSDLPFF
V: TRBV3-1; J: TRBJ2-1; size: .; D: .; DNA: TGTGCCAGCAGCCAAGAAATGGGCCTAGGTGGCAATGAGCAGTTCTTC; CDR3: CASSQEMGLGGNEQFF
V: TRBV12-3/TRBV12-4; J: TRBJ2-7; size: .; D: TRBD1; DNA: TGTGCCAGCAGCGGGACAGGGCAGTTCTACGAGCAGTACTTC; CDR3: CASSGTGQFYEQYF
V: TRBV5-1; J: TRBJ2-5; size: .; D: TRBD1; DNA: TGCGCCAGCAGCAGGGACAGGTTACAAGAGACCCAGTACTTC; CDR3: CASSRDRLQETQYF
V: TRBV24-1; J: TRBJ1-2; size: .; D: TRBD1; DNA: TGTGCCACCAGTGACCCCGGACAGGGGCGAGATGGCTACACCTTC; CDR3: CATSDPGQGRDGYTF
V: TRBV28; J: TRBJ1-3; size: many; D: .; DNA: TGTGCCAGCAGTGCCCTGGAACGCTCTGGAAACACCATATATTTT; CDR3: CASSALERSGNTIYF
V: TRBV27; J: TRBJ2-7; size: few; D: .; DNA: TGTGCCATTATGACAGGAGGCGAGCAGTACTTC; CDR3: CAIMTGGEQYF
V: TRBV28; J: TRBJ2-1; size: .; D: .; DNA: TGTGCCAGCAGCCCAGGGTGGGCAAGATACTACAATGAGCAGTTCTTC; CDR3: CASSPGWARYYNEQFF
V: TRBV28; J: TRBJ2-1; size: many; D: TRBD2; DNA: TGTGCCAGCAGTTGGGGGAGGACTAGCGGCGTGGGGGAGCAGTTCTTC; CDR3: CASSWGRTSGVGEQFF
V: TRBV5-1; J: TRBJ2-1; size: many; D: TRBD2; DNA: TGCGCCAGCAGCTTGGCCGGGACTAGCGGCTACAATGAGCAGTTCTTC; CDR3: CASSLAGTSGYNEQFF
V: TRBV30; J: TRBJ2-7; size: many; D: .; DNA: TGTGCCTGCGGCACAGCCTACGAGCAGTACTTC; CDR3: CACGTAYEQYF